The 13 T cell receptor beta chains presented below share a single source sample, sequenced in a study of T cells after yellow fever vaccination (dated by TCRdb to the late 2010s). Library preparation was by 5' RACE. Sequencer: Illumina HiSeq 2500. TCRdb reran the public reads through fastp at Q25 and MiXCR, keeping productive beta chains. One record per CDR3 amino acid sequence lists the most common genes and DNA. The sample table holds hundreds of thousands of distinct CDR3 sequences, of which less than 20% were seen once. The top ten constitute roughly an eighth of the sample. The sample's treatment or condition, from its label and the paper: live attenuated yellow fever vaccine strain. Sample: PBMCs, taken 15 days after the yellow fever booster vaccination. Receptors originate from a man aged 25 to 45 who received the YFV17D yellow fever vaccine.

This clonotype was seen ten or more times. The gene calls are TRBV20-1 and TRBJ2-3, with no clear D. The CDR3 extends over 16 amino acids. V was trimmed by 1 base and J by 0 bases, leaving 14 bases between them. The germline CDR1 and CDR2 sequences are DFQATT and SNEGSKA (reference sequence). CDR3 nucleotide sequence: TGCAGTGCTAGAGGCGCCCCCCATGGGAGCACAGATACGCAGTATTTT. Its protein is CSARGAPHGSTDTQYF.

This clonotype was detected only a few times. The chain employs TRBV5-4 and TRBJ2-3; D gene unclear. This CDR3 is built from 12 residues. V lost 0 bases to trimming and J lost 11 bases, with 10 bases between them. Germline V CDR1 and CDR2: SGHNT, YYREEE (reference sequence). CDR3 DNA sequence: TGTGCCAGCAGCTTGGTGGGCTCAGGGCAGTATTTT. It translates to CASSLVGSGQYF.

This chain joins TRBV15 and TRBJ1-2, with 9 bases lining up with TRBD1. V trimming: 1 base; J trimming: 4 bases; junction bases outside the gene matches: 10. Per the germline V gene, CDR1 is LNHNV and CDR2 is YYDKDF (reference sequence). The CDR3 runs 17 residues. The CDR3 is CATSRVPDRGKFYGYTF. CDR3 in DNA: TGTGCCACCAGCAGAGTTCCGGACAGGGGCAAGTTCTATGGCTACACCTTC.

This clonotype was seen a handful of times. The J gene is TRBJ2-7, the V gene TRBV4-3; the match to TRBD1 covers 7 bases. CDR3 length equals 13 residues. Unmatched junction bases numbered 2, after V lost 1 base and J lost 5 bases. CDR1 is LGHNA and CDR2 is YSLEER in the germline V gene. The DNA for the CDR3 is TGCGCCAGCAGCCAAGTTCAGGGGGACGAGCAGTACTTC. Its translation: CASSQVQGDEQYF.

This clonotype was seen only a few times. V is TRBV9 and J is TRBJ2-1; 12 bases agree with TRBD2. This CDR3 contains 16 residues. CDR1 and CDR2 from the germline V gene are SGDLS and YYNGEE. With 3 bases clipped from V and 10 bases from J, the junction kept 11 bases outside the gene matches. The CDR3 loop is CASSETSGRGIGEQFF. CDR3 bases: TGTGCCAGCAGCGAGACTAGCGGGAGAGGCATTGGCGAGCAGTTCTTC. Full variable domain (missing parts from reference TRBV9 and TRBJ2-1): DSGVTQTPKHLITATGQRVTLRCSPRSGDLSVYWYQQSLDQGLQFLIQYYNGEERAKGNILERFSAQQFPDLHSELNLSSLELGDSALYFCASSETSGRGIGEQFFGPGTRLTVL.

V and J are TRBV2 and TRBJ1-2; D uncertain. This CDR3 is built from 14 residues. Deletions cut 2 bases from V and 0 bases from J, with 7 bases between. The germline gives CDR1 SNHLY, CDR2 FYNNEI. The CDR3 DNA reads TGTGCCAGCAGTGAAACGGCATCTAACTATGGCTACACCTTC. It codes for CASSETASNYGYTF.

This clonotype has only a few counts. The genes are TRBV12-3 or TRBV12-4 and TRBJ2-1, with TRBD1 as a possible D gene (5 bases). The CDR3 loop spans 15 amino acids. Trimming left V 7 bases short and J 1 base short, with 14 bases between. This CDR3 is CASIPKGLSYNEQFF. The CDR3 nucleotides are TGTGCCAGCATCCCTAAGGGGCTTTCCTACAATGAGCAGTTCTTC.

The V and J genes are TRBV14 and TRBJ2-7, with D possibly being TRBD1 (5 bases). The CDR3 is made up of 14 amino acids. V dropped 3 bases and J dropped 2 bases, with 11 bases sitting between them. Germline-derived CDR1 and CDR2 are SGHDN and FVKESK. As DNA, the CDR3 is TGTGCCAGCAGCCACCCGGACAATGCCTACGAGCAGTACTTC. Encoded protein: CASSHPDNAYEQYF.

The CDR3 nucleotides are TGTGCCAGCAGCTCGATCTCTTTGTCAGAGACCCAGTACTTC. It specifies CASSSISLSETQYF. The rearrangement joins TRBV7-2 to TRBJ2-5; no firm D call. V was trimmed by 4 bases and J by 4 bases, leaving 13 bases between them. This CDR3 is built from 14 residues. Germline lookup yields CDR1 SGHTA and CDR2 FQGNSA.

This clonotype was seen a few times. The CDR3 sequence is CSARAQETQYF. The DNA for the CDR3 is TGCAGTGCTAGAGCACAAGAGACCCAGTACTTC. V gene TRBV20-1 combines with J gene TRBJ2-5; no definite D call. With 1 base removed from V and 2 bases from J, the gap between germline ends came to 2 bases. The CDR3 runs to 11 residues. Germline lookup yields CDR1 DFQATT and CDR2 SNEGSKA (reference sequence).

The CDR3 here is CASSLAMINYGYTF. CDR3 coding DNA: TGCGCCAGCAGCTTGGCCATGATAAACTATGGCTACACCTTC. The chain carries TRBV5-1 and TRBJ1-2; D is unresolved. V was clipped by 0 bases and J by 2 bases, with 8 bases between them. Germline assignment: CDR1 SGHRS and CDR2 YFSETQ. There are 14 residues in the CDR3.

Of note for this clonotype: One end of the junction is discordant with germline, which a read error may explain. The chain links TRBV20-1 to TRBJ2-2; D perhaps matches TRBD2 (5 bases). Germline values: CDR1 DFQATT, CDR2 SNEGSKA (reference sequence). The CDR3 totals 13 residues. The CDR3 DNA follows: TGCAGTGCTAGAGTAGAAAGACCCGGGGAGCTGGTTTTT. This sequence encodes CSARVERPGELVF.

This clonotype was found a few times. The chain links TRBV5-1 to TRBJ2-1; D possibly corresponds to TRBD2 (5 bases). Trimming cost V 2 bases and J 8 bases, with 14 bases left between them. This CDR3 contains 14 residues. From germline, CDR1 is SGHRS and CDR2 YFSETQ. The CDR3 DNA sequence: TGCGCCAGCAGCTTCTTTAGCCCCGGGGATGAGCAGTTCTTC. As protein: CASSFFSPGDEQFF.